Presented here are 28 T cell receptor beta chains from one specimen sequenced in a study of blood T cell repertoires in COVID-19. Only in-frame clones appear in the TCRdb table, and some are missing; sequencing was by immunoSEQ multiplex PCR. Here the sample spans 20,000 to 30,000 clones, approximately 96% being singletons. The sequencing input was peripheral blood. The source is a human donor with active COVID-19. The donor label of this sample is uncertain.

The V and J genes are TRBV6-1 and TRBJ1-1; D is uncertain. The V end lost 2 bases, the J end lost 0 bases, and 10 bases lay between the germline ends. The CDR3 is made up of 15 amino acids. In germline, CDR1 is MNHNS, CDR2 SASEGT. The CDR3: CASSEPGVMNTEAFF. The CDR3 DNA sequence: TGTGCCAGCAGTGAACCGGGAGTTATGAACACTGAAGCTTTCTTT.

The rearrangement joins TRBV10-2 to TRBJ2-5, with 15 bases identical to TRBD2. V was clipped by 0 bases and J by 3 bases; unmatched bases: 11. CDR3 length: 20 amino acids. The germline V gene has CDR1 WSHSY and CDR2 SAAADI. The CDR3 loop is CASSESRTSGGAGVEETQYF. The DNA for the CDR3 is TGCGCCAGCAGTGAGTCTCGGACTAGCGGGGGGGCCGGAGTGGAAGAGACCCAGTACTTC.

The rearrangement joins TRBV7-2 to TRBJ2-5; D might be TRBD1 (5 bases). This CDR3 region has 14 residues. CDR1 and CDR2 from the germline V gene are SGHTA and FQGNSA. Deletions cut 5 bases from V and 4 bases from J, with 14 bases between. The CDR3 DNA is TGTGCCAGCAGCATTTCCAGGGTCGGAGAGACCCAGTACTTC. Protein product: CASSISRVGETQYF.

V is TRBV19 and J is TRBJ1-4; D is uncertain. V was clipped by 4 bases and J by 8 bases, with 14 bases between them. The length of the CDR3 is 14 residues. Germline V lookup: CDR1 LNHDA, CDR2 SQIVND (reference sequence). CDR3 in amino acids: CASSNSGFQEKLFF. The DNA for the CDR3 is TGTGCCAGTAGTAATTCCGGGTTTCAGGAAAAACTGTTTTTT.

V and J are TRBV7-9 and TRBJ2-5, with TRBD1 matching over 7 bases. The germline V gene has CDR1 SEHNR and CDR2 FQNEAQ (reference sequence). This CDR3 is 15 amino acids long. Trimming removed 5 bases from V and 5 bases from J; junction bases left unmatched: 11. CDR3 residues: CASSPGTAAPETQYF. The CDR3 region has the DNA TGTGCCAGCAGCCCAGGGACAGCCGCCCCCGAGACCCAGTACTTC.

This chain uses TRBV10-3 with TRBJ2-7, with a tentative D call TRBD1 (6 bases). The CDR3 totals 15 residues. Germline assignment: CDR1 ENHRY and CDR2 SYGVKD. Trimming cost V 7 bases and J 4 bases, with 20 bases left between them. The CDR3 nucleotides read TGTGCCATCAAAAACAACCAGGGGCGCCAGTACGAGCAGTACTTC. Encoded protein: CAIKNNQGRQYEQYF.

The gene calls are TRBV7-2 and TRBJ1-1; TRBD1 is a possible D gene (6 bases). Germline CDR1 and CDR2: SGHTA and FQGNSA. The CDR3 is 15 residues long. V was pared by 1 base and J by 8 bases, with 17 bases between. The DNA for the CDR3 is TGTGCCAGCAGCTTAGTGCCAGGGGCGTATGGGGAAGCTTTCTTT. It yields the protein CASSLVPGAYGEAFF.

The chain links TRBV9 to TRBJ1-1; no definite D call. Germline V gene lookup returns CDR1 SGDLS and CDR2 YYNGEE. Trimming stripped 5 bases from V and 4 bases from J, with 24 bases between. The CDR3 sequence is 17 residues long. CDR3 nucleotide sequence: TGTGCCAGCAGACGGGGTAATGGAAACCCACCGAGCACTGAAGCTTTCTTT. It codes for CASRRGNGNPPSTEAFF.

This clone has a single count. The rearrangement uses TRBV11-2 and TRBJ2-7, with D tentatively TRBD1 (6 bases). CDR3 length: 13 residues. V was trimmed by 4 bases and J by 4 bases, leaving 11 bases between them. Germline V gives CDR1 SGHAT, CDR2 FQNNGV. CDR3 amino acids: CASSSTGLYEQYF. The CDR3 bases are TGTGCCAGCAGCTCCACAGGGCTTTACGAGCAGTACTTC. The full variable domain, completed using reference TRBV11-2 and TRBJ2-7, is EAGVAQSPRYKIIEKRQSVAFWCNPISGHATLYWYQQILGQGPKLLIQFQNNGVVDDSQLPKDRFSAERLKGVDSTLKIQPAKLEDSAVYLCASSSTGLYEQYFGPGTRLTVT.

The chain employs TRBV5-1 and TRBJ2-1, with D hard to call. Trimming cost V 0 bases and J 8 bases, with 6 bases left between them. The germline V gene encodes CDR1 SGHRS and CDR2 YFSETQ. The CDR3 contains 12 residues. CDR3 coding DNA: TGCGCCAGCAGCTTGGCTATCCATGAGCAGTTCTTC. This codes for CASSLAIHEQFF.

The chain uses TRBV6-5 and TRBJ2-7; D might be TRBD1 (5 bases). Per germline, CDR1 MNHEY and CDR2 SVGAGI. Trimming removed 2 bases from V and 4 bases from J, with 9 bases in between. This CDR3 comprises 13 residues. CDR3 coding DNA: TGTGCCAGCAGTTACAGGGGCAGGTACGAGCAGTACTTC. Translating gives CASSYRGRYEQYF.

V gene TRBV6-6 combines with J gene TRBJ2-5; D is uncertain. V lost 6 bases, J lost 5 bases, and 13 bases lay in between. The CDR3 consists of 13 residues. CDR1 and CDR2 from the germline V gene are MNHNY and SVGAGI (reference sequence). The CDR3, as DNA: TGTGCCAGCAGCGCCGCGTCGAGGGAGACCCAGTACTTC. Its translation: CASSAASRETQYF.

The chain combines TRBV12-5 with TRBJ2-2, with D unresolved. CDR1 and CDR2 (germline): LGHNT, FRNRAP. The ends were cut back, 5 bases at V and 0 bases at J, with 13 bases in the middle. This CDR3 is 16 amino acids long. CDR3 nucleotide sequence: TGTGCTAGTGGTCCCCCGACAAGAACGAACACCGGGGAGCTGTTTTTT. Residues: CASGPPTRTNTGELFF.

The J gene is TRBJ2-1, the V gene TRBV10-3; possible D gene TRBD2, 5 bases. V lost 3 bases and J lost 7, with 19 bases in between. CDR1 and CDR2 (germline): ENHRY, SYGVKD. CDR3 length: 16 residues. The CDR3 nucleotides read TGTGCCATCAGTGATACCCGGACTCCCCTTGGGAATGAGCAGTTCTTC. Protein product: CAISDTRTPLGNEQFF.

The V gene is TRBV7-6, the J gene TRBJ1-1; 7 nucleotides match TRBD1. This CDR3 comprises 13 residues. The V and J ends lost 5 bases and 4 bases, in that order; junction bases with no gene match: 4. Germline values: CDR1 SGHVS, CDR2 FNYEAQ. This chain's CDR3 is CASSTGVRTEAFF. The CDR3 nucleotides read TGTGCCAGCAGCACAGGGGTTCGCACTGAAGCTTTCTTT.

This clone was counted once. J is TRBJ1-4 and V is TRBV29-1; 10 nucleotides line up with TRBD1. Germline V CDR1 and CDR2: SQVTM, ANQGSEA. V gave up 6 bases and J gave up 6 bases; unmatched junction bases: 10. This CDR3 spans 15 amino acids. CDR3 sequence reads: CSVVLIGTGDEKLFF. As DNA, the CDR3 is TGCAGCGTCGTCCTCATTGGGACAGGGGATGAAAAACTGTTTTTT.

V and J are TRBV5-6 and TRBJ1-3, with 7 nucleotides matching TRBD1. CDR3 length: 15 amino acids. Trimming at V came to 3 bases and at J to 8 bases, leaving 11 bases not matched to a gene. Germline lookup yields CDR1 SGHDT and CDR2 YYEEEE. CDR3 in DNA: TGTGCCAGCAGCTGGGGGTTGGCAGGGACAGACACCATATATTTT. Translated, it gives CASSWGLAGTDTIYF.

The CDR3 DNA follows: TGTGCCAGCAGTGGCGGAGCGGAGCAGTTCTTC. The encoded protein is CASSGGAEQFF. This sequence joins TRBV6-4 and TRBJ2-1, with unresolved D. The V end lost 4 bases, the J end lost 10 bases, and 8 bases lay between the germline ends. The CDR3 totals 11 residues. Germline V gene data show CDR1 as MRHNA and CDR2 as SNTAGT.

The V gene is TRBV13, the J gene TRBJ2-7, with 11 positions matching TRBD1. V dropped 4 bases and J dropped 6; count of bases not matched to a gene: 5. The germline gives CDR1 PRHDT, CDR2 FYEKMQ (reference sequence). The CDR3 totals 14 residues. CDR3 in amino acids: CASSSRTGGAEQYF. DNA of the CDR3: TGTGCCAGCAGCTCCAGGACAGGGGGCGCCGAGCAGTACTTC.

The chain joins TRBV6-2 or TRBV6-3 to TRBJ1-6; D remains ambiguous. V lost 5 bases and J 0 bases, leaving 11 bases between the germline ends. Per germline, CDR1 MNHEY and CDR2 SVGEGT. CDR3 length: 16 amino acids. CDR3 in amino acids: CASSRGGSSYNSPLHF. The CDR3 DNA sequence: TGTGCCAGCAGTCGAGGCGGAAGCTCCTATAATTCACCCCTCCACTTT.

This clone was counted a single time. The chain is built from TRBV10-3 and TRBJ1-2, with a possible D match to TRBD1 (6 bases). Germline lookup yields CDR1 ENHRY and CDR2 SYGVKD. Between the trimmed V and J ends, which lost 5 bases and 5 bases, there was a span of 9 bases. The CDR3 is 12 amino acids. The CDR3 is CAISFGTYGYTF. The CDR3 coding sequence is TGTGCCATCAGTTTCGGGACATATGGCTACACCTTC.

The gene calls are TRBV3-1 (or the pseudogene TRBV3-2) and TRBJ2-5; D is undetermined. The CDR3 length is 13 residues. Trimming cost V 3 bases and J 2 bases, with 7 bases left between them. In germline, CDR1 is LGHDT, CDR2 YNNKEL (reference sequence). CDR3 nucleotides: TGTGCCAGCAGCCATTGGGCTCAAGAGACCCAGTACTTC. Translation: CASSHWAQETQYF.

Concerning this clone: One end of the junction fails to match germline, which may point to a read error. The chain links TRBV7-7 to TRBJ2-1; D is possibly TRBD1 (5 bases). The CDR3 length is 15 residues. CDR1 and CDR2 (germline): SSHAT, FNYEAQ (reference sequence). The CDR3 DNA sequence: TGTGCTAGCAGCCAAACAGGAAACTCCTACAATGAGCAGTTCTTC. It yields the protein CASSQTGNSYNEQFF. Full variable domain (missing parts from reference TRBV7-7 and TRBJ2-1): GAGVSQSPRYKVTKRGQDVTLRCDPISSHATLYWYQQALGQGPEFLTYFNYEAQPDKSGLPSDRFSAERPEGSISTLTIQRTEQRDSAMYRCASSQTGNSYNEQFFGPGTRLTVL.

The J gene is TRBJ2-1, the V gene TRBV4-1; D may be TRBD1 (7 bases). CDR1 is MGHRA and CDR2 is YSYEKL in the germline V gene. V gave up 4 bases and J gave up 8 bases, with 18 bases separating them. The length of the CDR3 is 15 residues. CDR3 in amino acids: CASSPRGRGVYEQFF. The DNA for the CDR3 is TGCGCCAGCAGCCCCCGGGGCAGGGGGGTCTATGAGCAGTTCTTC.

CDR3 nucleotide sequence: TGTGCCATCGGGACAGGCCTAGGGCCCCAGCATTTT. Translating gives CAIGTGLGPQHF. The chain links TRBV19 to TRBJ1-5, with TRBD1 identical over 8 bases. V shed 10 bases and J 9 bases; nucleotides not matched to a gene: 8. The CDR3 is 12 residues long. Germline V gene lookup returns CDR1 LNHDA and CDR2 SQIVND (reference sequence). Drawing the rest from reference TRBV19 and TRBJ1-5, the complete variable domain is DGGITQSPKYLFRKEGQNVTLSCEQNLNHDAMYWYRQDPGQGLRLIYYSQIVNDFQKGDIAEGYSVSREKKESFPLTVTSAQKNPTAFYLCAIGTGLGPQHFGDGTRLSIL.

This clone was observed a single time. The chain is built from TRBV12-3 or TRBV12-4 and TRBJ2-2, with D maybe TRBD2 (6 bases). V was shortened by 10 bases and J by 0 bases, with 9 bases between the two germline ends. This CDR3 spans 13 amino acids. The CDR3 sequence is CANERANTGELFF. The CDR3 DNA follows: TGTGCCAACGAGCGGGCGAACACCGGGGAGCTGTTTTTT.

This chain uses TRBV24-1 with TRBJ2-1, with D tentatively TRBD2 (5 bases). Trimming left V 2 bases short and J 0 bases short, with 16 bases between. Germline assignment: CDR1 KGHDR and CDR2 SFDVKD. CDR3 length equals 18 residues. The chain's CDR3 is CATSDSRPAENSYNEQFF. CDR3 DNA: TGTGCCACCAGTGATTCCAGGCCAGCGGAAAACTCCTACAATGAGCAGTTCTTC.

This chain connects TRBV7-9 to TRBJ1-1, with D possibly being TRBD1 (5 bases). The CDR3 consists of 15 residues. Germline V gene data show CDR1 as SEHNR and CDR2 as FQNEAQ (reference sequence). V lost 7 bases and J 1 base, leaving 16 bases between the germline ends. The CDR3 loop is CASNIQGQPNTEAFF. The DNA for the CDR3 is TGTGCCAGCAATATCCAGGGCCAACCGAACACTGAAGCTTTCTTT.